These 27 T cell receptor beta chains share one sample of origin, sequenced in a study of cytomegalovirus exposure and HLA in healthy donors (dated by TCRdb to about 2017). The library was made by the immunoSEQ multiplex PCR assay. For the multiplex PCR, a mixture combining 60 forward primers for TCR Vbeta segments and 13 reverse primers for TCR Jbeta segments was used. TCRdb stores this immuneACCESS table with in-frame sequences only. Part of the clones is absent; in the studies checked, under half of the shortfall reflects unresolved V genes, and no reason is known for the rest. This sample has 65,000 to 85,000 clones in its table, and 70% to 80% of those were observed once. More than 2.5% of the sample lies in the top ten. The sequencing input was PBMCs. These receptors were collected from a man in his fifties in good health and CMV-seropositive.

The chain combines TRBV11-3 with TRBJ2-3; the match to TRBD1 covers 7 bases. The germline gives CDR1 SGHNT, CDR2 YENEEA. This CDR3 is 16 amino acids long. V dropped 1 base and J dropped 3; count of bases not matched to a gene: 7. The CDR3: CASSLGQGIGTDTQYF. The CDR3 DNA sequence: TGTGCCAGCAGCTTAGGACAGGGCATCGGGACAGATACGCAGTATTTT.

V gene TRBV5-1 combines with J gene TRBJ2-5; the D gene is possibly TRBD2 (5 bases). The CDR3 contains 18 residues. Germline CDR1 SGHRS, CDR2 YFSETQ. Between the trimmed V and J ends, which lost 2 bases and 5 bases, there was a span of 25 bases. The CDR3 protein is CASSLRSFLSGERETQYF. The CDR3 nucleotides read TGCGCCAGCAGCTTAAGAAGTTTTCTATCCGGGGAGAGGGAGACCCAGTACTTC.

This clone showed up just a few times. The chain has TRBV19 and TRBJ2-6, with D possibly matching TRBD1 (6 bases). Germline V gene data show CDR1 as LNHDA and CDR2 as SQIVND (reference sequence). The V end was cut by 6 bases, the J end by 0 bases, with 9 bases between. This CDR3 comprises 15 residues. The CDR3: CASREQGSGANVLTF. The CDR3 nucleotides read TGTGCCAGTAGGGAACAGGGCTCTGGGGCCAACGTCCTGACTTTC.

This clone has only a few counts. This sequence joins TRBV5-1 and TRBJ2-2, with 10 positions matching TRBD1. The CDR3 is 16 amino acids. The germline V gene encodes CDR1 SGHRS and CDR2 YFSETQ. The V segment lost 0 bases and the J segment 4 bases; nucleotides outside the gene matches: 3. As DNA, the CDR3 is TGCGCCAGCAGCTTGGGGACAGGGGGAGGCACCGGGGAGCTGTTTTTT. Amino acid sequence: CASSLGTGGGTGELFF.

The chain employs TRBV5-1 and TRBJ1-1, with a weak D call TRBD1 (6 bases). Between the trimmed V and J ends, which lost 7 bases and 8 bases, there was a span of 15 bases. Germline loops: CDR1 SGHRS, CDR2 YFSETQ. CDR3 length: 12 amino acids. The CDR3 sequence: CASGHGTNEAFF. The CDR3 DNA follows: TGCGCCAGCGGGCACGGGACAAACGAAGCTTTCTTT.

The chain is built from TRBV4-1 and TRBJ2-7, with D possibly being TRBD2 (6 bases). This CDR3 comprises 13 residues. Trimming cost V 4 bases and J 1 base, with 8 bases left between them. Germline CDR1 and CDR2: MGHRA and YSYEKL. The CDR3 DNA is TGCGCCAGCAGCCTAGGGAGGTCCTACGAGCAGTACTTC. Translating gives CASSLGRSYEQYF.

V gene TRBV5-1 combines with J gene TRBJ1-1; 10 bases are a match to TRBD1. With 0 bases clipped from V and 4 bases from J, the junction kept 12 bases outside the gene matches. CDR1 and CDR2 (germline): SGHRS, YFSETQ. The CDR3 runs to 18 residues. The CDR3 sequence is CASSLVPPGQGMITEAFF. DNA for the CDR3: TGCGCCAGCAGCTTGGTACCCCCGGGACAGGGGATGATCACTGAAGCTTTCTTT. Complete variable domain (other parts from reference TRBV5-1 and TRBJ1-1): KAGVTQTPRYLIKTRGQQVTLSCSPISGHRSVSWYQQTPGQGLQFLFEYFSETQRNKGNFPGRFSGRQFSNSRSEMNVSTLELGDSALYLCASSLVPPGQGMITEAFFGQGTRLTVV.

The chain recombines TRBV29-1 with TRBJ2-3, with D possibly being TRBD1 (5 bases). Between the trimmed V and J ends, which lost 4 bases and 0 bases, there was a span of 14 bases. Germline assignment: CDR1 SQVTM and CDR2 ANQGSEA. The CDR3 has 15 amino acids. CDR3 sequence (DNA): TGCAGCGTTGTACCGGACATTACTAGCACAGATACGCAGTATTTT. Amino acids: CSVVPDITSTDTQYF.

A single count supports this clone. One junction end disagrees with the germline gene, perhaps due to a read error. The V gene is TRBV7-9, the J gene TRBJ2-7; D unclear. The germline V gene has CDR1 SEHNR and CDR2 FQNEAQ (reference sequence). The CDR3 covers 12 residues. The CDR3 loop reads CSSSLNSYEQYF. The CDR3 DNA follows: TGTTCCAGCAGCTTAAATAGTTACGAGCAGTACTTC.

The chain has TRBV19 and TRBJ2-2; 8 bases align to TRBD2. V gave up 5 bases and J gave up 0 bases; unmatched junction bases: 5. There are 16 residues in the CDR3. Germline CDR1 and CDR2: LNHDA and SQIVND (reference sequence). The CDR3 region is CASSWGGGTNTGELFF. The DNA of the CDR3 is TGTGCCAGTAGTTGGGGCGGGGGGACGAACACCGGGGAGCTGTTTTTT.

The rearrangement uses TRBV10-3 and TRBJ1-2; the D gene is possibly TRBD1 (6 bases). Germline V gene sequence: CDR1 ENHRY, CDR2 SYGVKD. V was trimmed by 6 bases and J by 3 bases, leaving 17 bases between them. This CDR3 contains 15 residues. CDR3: CAISFEPGHDYGYTF. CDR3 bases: TGTGCCATCAGCTTTGAACCGGGACACGACTATGGCTACACCTTC.

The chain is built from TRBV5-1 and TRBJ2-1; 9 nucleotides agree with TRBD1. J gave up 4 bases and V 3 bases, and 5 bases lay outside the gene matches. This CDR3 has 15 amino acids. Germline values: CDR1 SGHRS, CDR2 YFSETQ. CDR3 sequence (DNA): TGCGCCAGCAGCTCACAGGGGGCTCAATACAATGAGCAGTTCTTC. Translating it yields CASSSQGAQYNEQFF.

The CDR3 region is CASSLGDRGYEQYF. The CDR3 bases are TGTGCCAGCAGCTTAGGGGACAGGGGCTACGAGCAGTACTTC. The V and J genes are TRBV7-8 and TRBJ2-7; 10 bases agree with TRBD1. The germline gives CDR1 SGHVS, CDR2 FQNEAQ. The CDR3 loop spans 14 amino acids. V shed 1 base, J shed 3 bases, and the junction held 0 bases outside the gene matches.

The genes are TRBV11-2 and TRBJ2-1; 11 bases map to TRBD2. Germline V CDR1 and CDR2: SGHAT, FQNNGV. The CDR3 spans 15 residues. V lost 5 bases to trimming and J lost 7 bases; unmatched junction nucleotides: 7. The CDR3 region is CASSRILAGVNEQFF. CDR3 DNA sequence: TGTGCCAGCAGCCGCATACTAGCGGGAGTGAATGAGCAGTTCTTC.

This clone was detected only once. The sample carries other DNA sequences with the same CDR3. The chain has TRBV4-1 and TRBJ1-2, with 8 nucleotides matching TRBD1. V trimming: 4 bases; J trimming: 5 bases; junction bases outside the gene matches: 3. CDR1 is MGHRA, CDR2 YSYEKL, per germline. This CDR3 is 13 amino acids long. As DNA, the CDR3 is TGCGCCAGCAGCCCAAGACAGGGGTATGGCTACACCTTC. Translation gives CASSPRQGYGYTF.

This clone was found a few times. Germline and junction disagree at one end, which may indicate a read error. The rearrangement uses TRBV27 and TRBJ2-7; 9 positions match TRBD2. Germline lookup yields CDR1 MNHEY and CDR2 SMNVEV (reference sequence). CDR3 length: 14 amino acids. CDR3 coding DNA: TGTGCCAGCATTTTAGCGGGAGCTGCCTACGAGCAGTACTTC. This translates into CASILAGAAYEQYF.

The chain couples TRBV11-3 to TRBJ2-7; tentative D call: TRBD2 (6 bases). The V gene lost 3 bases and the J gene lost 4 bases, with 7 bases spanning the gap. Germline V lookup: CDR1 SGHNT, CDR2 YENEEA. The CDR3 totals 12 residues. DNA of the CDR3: TGTGCCAGCAGCTTGACTAGTTACGAGCAGTACTTC. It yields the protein CASSLTSYEQYF. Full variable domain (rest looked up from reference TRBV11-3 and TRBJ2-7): EAGVVQSPRYKIIEKKQPVAFWCNPISGHNTLYWYLQNLGQGPELLIRYENEEAVDDSQLPKDRFSAERLKGVDSTLKIQPAELGDSAVYLCASSLTSYEQYFGPGTRLTVT.

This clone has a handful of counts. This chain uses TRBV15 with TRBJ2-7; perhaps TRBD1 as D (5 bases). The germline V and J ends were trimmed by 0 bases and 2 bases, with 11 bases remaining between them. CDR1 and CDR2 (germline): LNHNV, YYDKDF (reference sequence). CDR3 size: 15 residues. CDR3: CATSRDQQAPYEQYF. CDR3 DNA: TGTGCCACCAGCAGAGATCAACAGGCCCCCTACGAGCAGTACTTC.

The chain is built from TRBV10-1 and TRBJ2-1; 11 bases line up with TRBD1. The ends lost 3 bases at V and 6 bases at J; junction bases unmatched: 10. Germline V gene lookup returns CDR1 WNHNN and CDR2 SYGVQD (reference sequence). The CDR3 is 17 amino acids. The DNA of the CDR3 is TGCGCCAGCAGTGAATCTGGGGACAGGGGGTTTGGCAATGAGCAGTTCTTC. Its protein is CASSESGDRGFGNEQFF.

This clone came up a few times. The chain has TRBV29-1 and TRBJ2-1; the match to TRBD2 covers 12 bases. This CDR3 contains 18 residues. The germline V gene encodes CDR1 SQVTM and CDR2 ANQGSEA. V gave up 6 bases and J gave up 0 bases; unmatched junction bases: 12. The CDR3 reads CSVGEPSGRVYSYNEQFF. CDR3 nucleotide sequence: TGCAGCGTGGGAGAGCCTAGCGGGAGGGTGTACTCCTACAATGAGCAGTTCTTC.

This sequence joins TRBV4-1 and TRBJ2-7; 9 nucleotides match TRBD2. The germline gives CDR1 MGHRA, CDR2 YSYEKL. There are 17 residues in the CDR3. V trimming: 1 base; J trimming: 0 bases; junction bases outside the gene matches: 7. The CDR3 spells CASSQVSGGTSSYEQYF. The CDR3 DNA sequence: TGCGCCAGCAGCCAAGTTAGCGGGGGTACCAGCTCCTACGAGCAGTACTTC.

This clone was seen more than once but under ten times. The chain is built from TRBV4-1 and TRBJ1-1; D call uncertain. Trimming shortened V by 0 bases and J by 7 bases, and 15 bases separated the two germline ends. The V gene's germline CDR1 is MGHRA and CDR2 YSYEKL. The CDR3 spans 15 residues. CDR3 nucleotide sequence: TGCGCCAGCAGCCAAGATGGGCACGGTACCGATGAAGCTTTCTTT. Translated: CASSQDGHGTDEAFF.

The CDR3 DNA reads as TGTGCCAGCAGCCTTAACCTAGCGGGAGTCGCAGAGACCCAGTACTTC. Its translation: CASSLNLAGVAETQYF. The rearrangement joins TRBV14 to TRBJ2-5; TRBD2 matches at 10 bases. The V gene's germline CDR1 is SGHDN and CDR2 FVKESK. V lost 4 bases and J lost 4; bases outside the gene matches: 9. This CDR3 region has 16 residues.

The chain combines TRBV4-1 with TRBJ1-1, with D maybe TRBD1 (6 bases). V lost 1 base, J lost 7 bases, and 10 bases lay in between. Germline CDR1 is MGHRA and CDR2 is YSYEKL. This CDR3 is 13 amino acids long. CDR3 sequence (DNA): TGCGCCAGCAGCCAAGGGGGGCGGAGTGAAGCTTTCTTT. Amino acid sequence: CASSQGGRSEAFF.

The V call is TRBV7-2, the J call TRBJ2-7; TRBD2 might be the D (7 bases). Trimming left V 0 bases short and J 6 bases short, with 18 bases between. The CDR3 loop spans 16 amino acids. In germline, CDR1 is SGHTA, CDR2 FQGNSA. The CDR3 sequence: CASSLAPSGGLSEQYF. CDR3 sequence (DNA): TGTGCCAGCAGCTTAGCCCCCTCGGGGGGCCTATCCGAGCAGTACTTC.

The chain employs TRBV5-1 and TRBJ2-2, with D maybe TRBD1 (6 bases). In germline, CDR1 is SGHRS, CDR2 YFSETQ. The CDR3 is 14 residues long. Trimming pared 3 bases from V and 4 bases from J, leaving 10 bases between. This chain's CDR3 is CASSSATGTGELFF. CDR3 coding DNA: TGCGCCAGCAGCTCCGCGACAGGCACCGGGGAGCTGTTTTTT.

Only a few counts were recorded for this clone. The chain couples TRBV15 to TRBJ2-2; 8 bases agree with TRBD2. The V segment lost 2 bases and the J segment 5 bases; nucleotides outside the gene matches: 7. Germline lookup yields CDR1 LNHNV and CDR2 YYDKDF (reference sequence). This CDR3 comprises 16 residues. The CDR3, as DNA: TGTGCCACCAGCAGATCGACAGGCGGGGGGACCGGGGAGCTGTTTTTT. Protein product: CATSRSTGGGTGELFF.